This TCR beta chain was recorded in a study of T cell responses to AZD1222 COVID-19 vaccine. Findings and caveats of the study: Seropositivity was recorded at baseline in only a handful of AZD1222 recipients.

On this clone itself: What it binds is unknown.

From germline, CDR1 is SGDLS and CDR2 YYNGEE. With 4 bases removed from V and 6 bases from J, the gap between germline ends came to 20 bases. The CDR3 is 16 residues long. Assay: immunoSEQ multiplex PCR; the TCRdb copy retains only in-frame clones and omits some. This table has 95,000 to 130,000 clones, around 94% appearing once. The chain combines TRBV9 with TRBJ2-1; a weak D match, TRBD2 (6 bases). The sample consisted of peripheral blood, taken on day 0 of AZD1222 vaccination. This receptor was taken from an adult in good health. CDR3 amino acids: CASSKEDSSVFNEQFF. CDR3 nucleotide sequence: TGTGCCAGCAGCAAAGAGGACTCTAGCGTCTTCAATGAGCAGTTCTTC.